The sequence of this T cell receptor beta chain was determined in a study of blood T cell repertoires in COVID-19. For the study at large: There were acute and convalescent COVID-19 samples, and they came from the United States, Italy and Spain. From T cells, B-cell-depleted T cells, or PBMCs came the material, which was cDNA or gDNA.

The junction had 4 bases not matched to a gene; V was cut back by 2 bases and J by 4 bases. The CDR3 sequence is 15 residues long. Looked up from germline, CDR1 is SEHNR and CDR2 is FQNEAQ (reference sequence). Per the original data handling: It was from reference gene primer amplification that nucleated cell counts were estimated. TCRdb's table, derived via immunoSEQ multiplex PCR, lists solely in-frame clones and lacks some. D and trimming come from the DNA, and the V and J calls and clone size come from that table. The sample yields some 110,000 clones, roughly 88% seen once. The rearrangement joins TRBV7-9 to TRBJ2-7; TRBD2 matches 11 bases. This TCR came from a human donor in a cohort sampled during active COVID-19. Sequenced sample: peripheral blood. As DNA, the CDR3 is TGTGCCAGCAGCTTACTAGCGGGAGGACGGTACGAGCAGTACTTC. Its translation: CASSLLAGGRYEQYF.